This paragraph covers one TCR beta chain sequence. The target antigen is unknown. TCRdb's table, derived via immunoSEQ multiplex PCR, lists solely in-frame clones and lacks some. Here the sample spans about 18,000 clones, about 70% being singletons. This CDR3 spans 14 amino acids. The germline V gene has CDR1 SGHRS and CDR2 YFSETQ. Deletions cut 3 bases from V and 3 bases from J, with 13 bases between. Time point indicated: inflamed ileum from the surgical specimen. This sample was included in a study of T cell repertoires in ileal Crohn's disease. Study-wide background: Patients had a median approximately 7.2-year disease duration, and roughly 32% were active smokers. The study's findings and limits: High-frequency clones were more common in sorted CD8 than CD4 cells.

Sequences were obtained from ileal tissue. This receptor was taken from an adult with Crohn's disease. V is TRBV5-1 and J is TRBJ2-7; weak D call: TRBD1 (6 bases). CDR3 bases: TGCGCCAGCAGCTCCCTGGGCAGGGGCTACGAGCAGTACTTC. It is translated as CASSSLGRGYEQYF.